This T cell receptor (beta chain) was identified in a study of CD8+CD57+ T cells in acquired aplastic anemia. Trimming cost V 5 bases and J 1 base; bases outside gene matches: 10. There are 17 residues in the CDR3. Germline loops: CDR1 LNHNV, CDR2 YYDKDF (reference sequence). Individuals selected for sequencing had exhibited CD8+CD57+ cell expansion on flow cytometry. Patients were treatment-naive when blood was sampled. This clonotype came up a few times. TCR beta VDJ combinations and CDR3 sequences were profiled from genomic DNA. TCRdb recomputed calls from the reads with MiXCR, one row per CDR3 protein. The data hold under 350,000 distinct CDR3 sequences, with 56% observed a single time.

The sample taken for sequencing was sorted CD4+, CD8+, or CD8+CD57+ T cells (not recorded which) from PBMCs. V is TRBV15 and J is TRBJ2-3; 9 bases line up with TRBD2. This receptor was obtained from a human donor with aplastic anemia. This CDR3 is CATSHRRGLARTDTQYF. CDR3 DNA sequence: TGTGCCACCAGCCATCGGCGGGGACTAGCTCGCACAGATACGCAGTATTTT.